This TCR beta chain was obtained from a study of identical twins. The V gene's germline CDR1 is SGHTS and CDR2 YDEGEE. With 1 base removed from V and 3 bases from J, the gap between germline ends came to 11 bases. CDR3 length: 16 residues. Using its own MiXCR run on the 5' RACE reads, TCRdb lists one record per CDR3 protein. The data contain 200,000 to 250,000 distinct CDR3 sequences, 5.5% to 7% of them singletons. These records were also assigned to another study, of yellow fever vaccine responses in identical twins.

The receptor comes from a woman in her late teens or twenties in good health. Material: memory (CD45RO+) T cells sorted from blood. The V and J genes are TRBV5-8 and TRBJ1-6; possible D gene TRBD1, 6 bases. This CDR3 is CASSLPGADYNSPLHF. DNA of the CDR3: TGTGCCAGCAGCTTGCCAGGGGCGGACTATAATTCACCCCTCCACTTT.